The 29 T cell receptor beta chains in this list originate from one sample, sequenced in a study of blood T cell repertoires in COVID-19. Sequencing was performed with immunoSEQ multiplex PCR; in TCRdb, only in-frame clones are kept and a portion is missing. The sample contains fewer than 250,000 clones, 82% of which appear only once. Sequencing was carried out using peripheral blood. The receptors come from a woman aged 60-75 years with COVID-19, enrolled during active disease.

J is TRBJ1-4 and V is TRBV6-5, with D possibly being TRBD1 (5 bases). CDR1 MNHEY and CDR2 SVGAGI come from the germline V gene. This CDR3 is built from 15 residues. Trimming removed 6 bases at V and 3 bases at J, with 14 bases between. CDR3 coding DNA: TGTGCCAGCAGCGCGGGGCAGGTGGCTAATGAAAAACTGTTTTTT. This gives the protein CASSAGQVANEKLFF.

V usage is TRBV28 and J usage is TRBJ1-2; TRBD1 agrees at 7 bases. J was trimmed by 10 bases and V by 10 bases; bases with no gene match: 12. Germline V lookup: CDR1 MDHEN, CDR2 SYDVKM. The CDR3 sequence is 12 residues long. The CDR3 DNA is TGTGCCACCCATTCCCCGGGACAGACCTACACCTTC. As protein: CATHSPGQTYTF.

This clone was seen only a few times. The rearrangement joins TRBV6-4 to TRBJ1-2; D gene unclear. From germline, CDR1 is MRHNA and CDR2 SNTAGT. The CDR3 has 14 residues. The ends were cut back, 4 bases at V and 7 bases at J, with 16 bases in the middle. CDR3 DNA: TGTGCCAGCAGTGCCGAAGGCGGGTACGGTGGCTACACCTTC. This gives the protein CASSAEGGYGGYTF.

This chain uses TRBV7-2 with TRBJ2-1; 8 bases are shared with TRBD2. Unmatched junction bases numbered 10, after V lost 1 base and J lost 2 bases. The V gene's germline CDR1 is SGHTA and CDR2 FQGNSA. The CDR3 covers 18 residues. In DNA, the CDR3 is TGTGCCAGCAGCTTAGGAGGTGTTTCCGGGGGGGCCTACAATGAGCAGTTCTTC. Amino acids: CASSLGGVSGGAYNEQFF.

The chain employs TRBV28 and TRBJ2-7, with TRBD1 identical over 8 bases. The germline gives CDR1 MDHEN, CDR2 SYDVKM. This CDR3 spans 14 amino acids. The J segment lost 3 bases and the V segment lost 4 bases, leaving 5 bases of the junction unmatched. CDR3 DNA sequence: TGTGCCAGCAGTTCAGGACAGGGCTACTACGAGCAGTACTTC. Amino acids: CASSSGQGYYEQYF.

This clone was picked up a small number of times. The chain carries TRBV18 and TRBJ1-2, with TRBD1 matching over 7 bases. This CDR3 contains 14 residues. The V gene end was trimmed by 5 bases and the J gene end by 4 bases; junction bases not matched to a gene: 7. Germline CDR1 reads KGHSH; CDR2 reads LQKENI. The CDR3 DNA is TGTGCCAGCTCAGGGACAGTTAATGTCTATGGCTACACCTTC. Translated, it gives CASSGTVNVYGYTF.

The CDR3 coding sequence is TGTGCCAGCATTTATAGCGGGAGGGCCTACGAGCAGTACTTC. This codes for CASIYSGRAYEQYF. This sequence joins TRBV28 and TRBJ2-7; 11 bases align to TRBD2. Losses at the gene ends were 7 bases for V and 2 bases for J; bases not matched to a gene: 4. Looked up from germline, CDR1 is MDHEN and CDR2 is SYDVKM. The CDR3 runs to 14 residues.

This clone has only one observation. The V and J genes are TRBV28 and TRBJ2-5, with a tentative D call TRBD2 (6 bases). V was pared by 7 bases and J by 7 bases, with 13 bases between. Germline V gene lookup returns CDR1 MDHEN and CDR2 SYDVKM. This CDR3 has 12 residues. Written as DNA, the CDR3 is TGTGCCAGCAATGGAGGGTTGGGGACCCAGTACTTC. Translation gives CASNGGLGTQYF.

This clone was observed once. V gene TRBV19 combines with J gene TRBJ2-1, with TRBD1 identical over 7 bases. CDR3 length: 14 amino acids. CDR1 LNHDA and CDR2 SQIVND come from the germline V gene (reference sequence). The J segment lost 7 bases and the V segment lost 4 bases, leaving 7 bases of the junction unmatched. The CDR3 bases are TGTGCCAGTAGTACCCACAGGGGTCGGAATGAGCAGTTCTTC. Protein sequence: CASSTHRGRNEQFF.

This clone has more than one count but fewer than ten. The chain couples TRBV28 to TRBJ2-7, with 10 bases fitting TRBD1. Germline V gene sequence: CDR1 MDHEN, CDR2 SYDVKM. This CDR3 region has 16 residues. V lost 6 bases to trimming and J lost 2 bases; unmatched junction nucleotides: 10. CDR3 residues: CASSQGQGTPPYEQYV. CDR3 in DNA: TGTGCCAGCAGCCAGGGACAGGGGACCCCGCCCTACGAGCAGTACGTC.

CDR3 sequence (DNA): TGTGCCATCTCCACAGGGGCCGAGGGGGAGACCCAGTACTTC. Its translation is CAISTGAEGETQYF. This rearrangement joins TRBV10-3 to TRBJ2-5, with TRBD1 identical over 7 bases. Germline values: CDR1 ENHRY, CDR2 SYGVKD. Trimming at V came to 8 bases and at J to 5 bases, leaving 11 bases not matched to a gene. The length of the CDR3 is 14 residues.

The V and J genes are TRBV4-2 and TRBJ2-7, with TRBD2 matching 9 bases. V dropped 4 bases and J dropped 1; count of bases not matched to a gene: 8. The CDR3 covers 16 residues. Per germline, CDR1 LGHNA and CDR2 YNFKEQ. CDR3 bases: TGTGCCAGCAGCCCCACCTTAGCGGGAGATTCCTACGAGCAGTACTTC. Its protein product is CASSPTLAGDSYEQYF.

The chain is built from TRBV25-1 and TRBJ1-1, with 8 bases identical to TRBD1. Germline assignment: CDR1 MGHDK and CDR2 SYGVNS. CDR3 length: 15 amino acids. J gave up 7 bases and V 5 bases, and 12 bases lay outside the gene matches. CDR3 sequence reads: CASSSLGTGGDEAFF. CDR3 DNA: TGTGCCAGCAGTAGCCTTGGGACAGGCGGTGATGAAGCTTTCTTT.

The V call is TRBV28, the J call TRBJ2-1, with 13 nucleotides matching TRBD2. This CDR3 contains 16 residues. Germline V CDR1 and CDR2: MDHEN, SYDVKM. V lost 6 bases to trimming and J lost 8 bases; unmatched junction nucleotides: 10. DNA for the CDR3: TGTGCCAGCAGCGAAACTAGCGGGAGGGCCAAAGATGAGCAGTTCTTC. It is translated as CASSETSGRAKDEQFF.

CDR3 in amino acids: CASSLVAGNTYYEQYF. Written as DNA, the CDR3 is TGTGCCAGCAGCTTAGTAGCGGGGAATACTTACTACGAGCAGTACTTC. V and J are TRBV7-8 and TRBJ2-7; 8 bases agree with TRBD2. Unmatched junction bases numbered 8, after V lost 1 base and J lost 3 bases. The CDR3 totals 16 residues. Germline CDR1 is SGHVS and CDR2 is FQNEAQ.

The J gene is TRBJ2-1, the V gene TRBV7-9; tentatively, D is TRBD1 (6 bases). Germline V lookup: CDR1 SEHNR, CDR2 FQNEAQ (reference sequence). V was trimmed by 5 bases and J by 8 bases, leaving 13 bases between them. The CDR3 totals 13 residues. CDR3 bases: TGTGCCAGCAGCCCGTGGGGGCAATATGAGCAGTTCTTC. Translated, it gives CASSPWGQYEQFF.

This chain links TRBV7-2 with TRBJ2-7; possible D gene TRBD1, 5 bases. The CDR3 runs to 16 residues. The V end was cut by 4 bases, the J end by 2 bases, with 18 bases between. CDR1 and CDR2 from the germline V gene are SGHTA and FQGNSA. Written as DNA, the CDR3 is TGTGCCAGCAGCTGGTCTTCAGGGATGAGCGCCTACGAGCAGTACGTC. Residues: CASSWSSGMSAYEQYV.

V is TRBV5-1 and J is TRBJ2-1, with 9 bases fitting TRBD1. Germline values: CDR1 SGHRS, CDR2 YFSETQ. V was pared by 2 bases and J by 8 bases, with 11 bases of the junction left unmatched. The CDR3 is 16 amino acids. The CDR3 loop is CASSFGGGTGWDEQFF. The CDR3 bases are TGCGCCAGCAGCTTCGGTGGCGGGACAGGGTGGGATGAGCAGTTCTTC.

This clone was found a few times. The gene calls are TRBV7-6 and TRBJ1-3; D unclear. This CDR3 is built from 13 residues. Germline loops: CDR1 SGHVS, CDR2 FNYEAQ. V was shortened by 2 bases and J by 4 bases, with 6 bases between the two germline ends. CDR3 residues: CASSLYVGNTIYF. Here the CDR3 DNA reads TGTGCCAGCAGCTTATATGTCGGAAACACCATATATTTT.

This chain connects TRBV6-5 to TRBJ2-1; no firm D call. CDR3 length: 13 amino acids. V lost 7 bases to trimming and J lost 5 bases, with 12 bases between them. From germline, CDR1 is MNHEY and CDR2 SVGAGI. CDR3 bases: TGTGCCAGCAACACGAACCGGGACAATGAGCAGTTCTTC. It is translated as CASNTNRDNEQFF.

J is TRBJ2-2 and V is TRBV29-1; no reliable D call. V lost 7 bases to trimming and J lost 1 base, with 10 bases between them. The CDR3 extends over 13 amino acids. Germline-derived CDR1 and CDR2 are SQVTM and ANQGSEA. DNA of the CDR3: TGCAGCGCCGCGGCTAGGAACACCGGGGAGCTGTTTTTT. Translated: CSAAARNTGELFF.

The V and J genes are TRBV5-1 and TRBJ1-2; D not certain. Germline CDR1 reads SGHRS; CDR2 reads YFSETQ. The CDR3 loop spans 14 amino acids. V was shortened by 0 bases and J by 8 bases, with 14 bases between the two germline ends. Here the CDR3 DNA reads TGCGCCAGCAGCTTGGAGGCCGAGGGCAAAGGCTACACCTTC. Translated, it gives CASSLEAEGKGYTF. Filled out from reference TRBV5-1 and TRBJ1-2, the complete variable domain reads KAGVTQTPRYLIKTRGQQVTLSCSPISGHRSVSWYQQTPGQGLQFLFEYFSETQRNKGNFPGRFSGRQFSNSRSEMNVSTLELGDSALYLCASSLEAEGKGYTFGSGTRLTVV.

This clone has only one observation. The chain combines TRBV9 with TRBJ2-5; D may be TRBD2 (5 bases). The germline CDR1 and CDR2 sequences are SGDLS and YYNGEE. V lost 1 base and J lost 3, with 10 bases in between. This CDR3 contains 14 residues. CDR3 amino acids: CASSVSGMEETQYF. The CDR3 DNA sequence: TGTGCCAGCAGCGTATCCGGGATGGAAGAGACCCAGTACTTC.

The V gene is TRBV28, the J gene TRBJ2-1, with 7 bases identical to TRBD2. The CDR3 is 16 amino acids. Germline V gives CDR1 MDHEN, CDR2 SYDVKM. J gave up 4 bases and V 1 base, and 7 bases lay outside the gene matches. CDR3 coding DNA: TGTGCCAGCAGTTTATTCGGGCGGGAGTTTTACAATGAGCAGTTCTTC. Residues: CASSLFGREFYNEQFF.

V gene TRBV1 combines with J gene TRBJ2-2; the D call TRBD1 from the table was never checked on the DNA. TRBV1 is deemed a pseudogene. The CDR3 consists of 15 residues. The chain's CDR3 is CTSLHRGLPTGELFF. The CDR3 DNA reads TGCACCAGCCTACACAGGGGGCTACCCACCGGGGAGCTGTTTTTT.

This clone appeared a few times. The chain employs TRBV3-1 (or the pseudogene TRBV3-2) and TRBJ2-7; 7 bases map to TRBD2. Germline CDR1 and CDR2: LGHDT and YNNKEL (reference sequence). J lost 3 bases, V lost 3 bases, and 8 bases had no gene match. The CDR3 contains 15 residues. CDR3 protein: CASSQWTRILYEQYF. CDR3 nucleotide sequence: TGTGCCAGCAGCCAGTGGACTAGAATTCTCTACGAGCAGTACTTC.

V gene TRBV9 combines with J gene TRBJ2-2; 8 bases are shared with TRBD1. The CDR3 extends over 17 amino acids. V lost 5 bases and J lost 0; bases outside the gene matches: 9. Germline CDR1 SGDLS, CDR2 YYNGEE. The DNA of the CDR3 is TGTGCCAGCAGGGACCGCTCAGGGGGCGCGAACACCGGGGAGCTGTTTTTT. It codes for CASRDRSGGANTGELFF.

V gene TRBV19 combines with J gene TRBJ1-5, with 9 nucleotides matching TRBD1. V gave up 6 bases and J gave up 5 bases; unmatched junction bases: 2. Germline assignment: CDR1 LNHDA and CDR2 SQIVND (reference sequence). This CDR3 contains 13 residues. The CDR3 sequence: CASSDRGDQPQHF. The CDR3 DNA is TGTGCCAGTAGCGACAGGGGGGATCAGCCCCAGCATTTT.

V usage is TRBV7-2 and J usage is TRBJ1-5; 8 bases are shared with TRBD1. Germline CDR1 reads SGHTA; CDR2 reads FQGNSA. V shed 4 bases and J 1 base; nucleotides not matched to a gene: 6. The CDR3 sequence is 16 residues long. The CDR3 coding sequence is TGTGCCAGCAGCTCCCGGACAGGGCGAAGCAATCAGCCCCAGCATTTT. This sequence encodes CASSSRTGRSNQPQHF.